Listed here are 9 T cell receptor beta chains from one sample, sequenced in a study of CD8 T cells in Susac syndrome. RNA was extracted with the RNeasy kit, and a quantity of roughly 0.5 to 1 ug was reverse transcribed using random hexamers. TCRdb itself ran the immunoSEQ multiplex PCR reads through MiXCR, one entry per CDR3 protein. The sample holds about 150,000 distinct CDR3 sequences, around 95% seen once. The source material was CD8+ T cells from PBMCs. These receptors all stem from a human donor with multiple sclerosis.

V usage is TRBV4-1 and J usage is TRBJ2-1; 14 bases line up with TRBD2. This CDR3 region has 20 residues. Germline V gene sequence: CDR1 MGHRA, CDR2 YSYEKL. Unmatched junction bases numbered 15, after V lost 0 bases and J lost 8 bases. CDR3 sequence (DNA): TGCGCCAGCAGCCAAGAGACTAGCGGGGGGGCCGGTCCTTATAACGATGAGCAGTTCTTC. This gives the protein CASSQETSGGAGPYNDEQFF.

The chain is built from TRBV30 and TRBJ2-1; TRBD2 is a possible D gene (6 bases). The germline V and J ends were trimmed by 0 bases and 9 bases, with 9 bases remaining between them. From germline, CDR1 is GTSNPN and CDR2 SVGIG (reference sequence). The CDR3 spans 12 residues. The CDR3 sequence is CAWSVTRGEQFF. DNA for the CDR3: TGTGCCTGGAGTGTAACGCGGGGTGAGCAGTTCTTC.

The chain combines TRBV30 with TRBJ1-1, with D maybe TRBD1 (5 bases). Germline V lookup: CDR1 GTSNPN, CDR2 SVGIG (reference sequence). CDR3 length: 12 residues. Trimming took 4 bases from V and 1 from J, leaving 7 bases between them. The CDR3, as DNA: TGTGCCTGGACAGACAGGAACACTGAAGCTTTCTTT. This translates into CAWTDRNTEAFF.

This clonotype was picked up many times. The chain has TRBV4-1 and TRBJ1-6; a possible D gene is TRBD1 (5 bases). The germline gives CDR1 MGHRA, CDR2 YSYEKL. V dropped 3 bases and J dropped 7 bases, with 10 bases sitting between them. The CDR3 length is 14 residues. The CDR3 spells CASSHRDENSPLHF. The CDR3 nucleotides read TGCGCCAGCAGCCATAGGGACGAGAATTCACCCCTCCACTTT.

The J gene is TRBJ2-1, the V gene TRBV12-3 or TRBV12-4; D possibly matches TRBD1 or TRBD2 (5 bases each). This CDR3 is 12 amino acids long. Trimming removed 7 bases from V and 8 bases from J, with 12 bases in between. The CDR3 loop reads CASTSEGYEQFF. The CDR3 nucleotides are TGTGCCAGCACCTCTGAGGGGTATGAGCAGTTCTTC.

The rearrangement joins TRBV6-1 to TRBJ1-2; 7 bases agree with TRBD1. The V gene end was trimmed by 5 bases and the J gene end by 4 bases; junction bases not matched to a gene: 7. Germline loops: CDR1 MNHNS, CDR2 SASEGT. The CDR3 length is 14 residues. The CDR3 DNA is TGTGCCAGCAGTCCAGGACAGGACCTCTATGGCTACACCTTC. Its translation: CASSPGQDLYGYTF.

The gene calls are TRBV20-1 and TRBJ2-1; the D gene is possibly TRBD2 (5 bases). In germline, CDR1 is DFQATT, CDR2 SNEGSKA (reference sequence). This CDR3 region has 14 residues. V dropped 3 bases and J dropped 5 bases, with 14 bases sitting between them. The CDR3 region is CSARGSRDHNEQFF. CDR3 sequence (DNA): TGCAGTGCTAGGGGAAGCCGGGATCACAATGAGCAGTTCTTC.

The CDR3 DNA is TGTGCCAGCAGTTTTGGTAGGGGGACTCAGCCCCAGCATTTT. Protein product: CASSFGRGTQPQHF. The chain carries TRBV27 and TRBJ1-5; a weak D match, TRBD1 (6 bases). This CDR3 contains 14 residues. The germline CDR1 and CDR2 sequences are MNHEY and SMNVEV (reference sequence). V lost 3 bases and J lost 6, with 12 bases in between.

The rearrangement uses TRBV4-1 and TRBJ2-3, with D unclear. The V and J ends lost 0 bases and 0 bases respectively, with 10 bases between them. CDR1 is MGHRA and CDR2 is YSYEKL in the germline V gene. The CDR3 spans 16 residues. The CDR3 DNA follows: TGCGCCAGCAGCCAAGACCCGCCCGGCAGCACAGATACGCAGTATTTT. Residues: CASSQDPPGSTDTQYF.